This entry concerns a single T cell receptor (beta chain). The record originates from a study of blood T cell repertoires in COVID-19. V lost 0 bases to trimming and J lost 5 bases, with 14 bases between them. The CDR3 has 15 residues. Germline assignment: CDR1 SGHTS and CDR2 YDEGEE. Using immunoSEQ multiplex PCR, the repertoire was profiled, and TCRdb retains in-frame clones only, with some absent. The data show 250,000 to 400,000 clones, approximately 87% seen once. This chain uses TRBV5-8 with TRBJ2-5, with D uncertain. This TCR came from a woman in her thirties who had recovered from COVID-19. Sequencing input: PBMCs or T cells enriched from blood (not recorded which). CDR3 coding DNA: TGTGCCAGCAGCTTGGCCCCCGGTCGCTGGGAGACCCAGTACTTC. Translation gives CASSLAPGRWETQYF.